These 5 T cell receptor beta chains were sequenced from one sample in a study of CD8+CD57+ T cells in acquired aplastic anemia. General observations from the study: Patient-derived CD8+CD57+ populations exhibited diminished diversity relative to total CD4+ and CD8+ pools.

Their recognized antigens are unknown. Profiling of TCR beta VDJ combinations and CDR3 sequences used genomic DNA as template. TCRdb reanalysed the reads using MiXCR and keeps one entry per CDR3 protein. The sample carries around 19,000 distinct CDR3 sequences, about two fifths recorded once. Patients included in sequencing had previously demonstrated CD8+CD57+ cell expansion by flow cytometry. The sequencing input was CD8+CD57+ T cells sorted from PBMCs. Subset: bead-enriched CD8+CD57+ effector memory T cells from SAA patients. The receptors here all came from a human donor with aplastic anemia.

The chain has TRBV6-5 and TRBJ2-3; D is ambiguous. V lost 4 bases and J 2 bases, leaving 4 bases between the germline ends. The CDR3 is 12 amino acids. Looked up from germline, CDR1 is MNHEY and CDR2 is SVGAGI. The CDR3 region is CASSSFTDTQYF. DNA of the CDR3: TGTGCCAGCAGTTCGTTCACAGATACGCAGTATTTT.

This clonotype was seen many times. The gene calls are TRBV27 and TRBJ1-5; D remains ambiguous. CDR3 length: 14 residues. CDR1 MNHEY and CDR2 SMNVEV come from the germline V gene (reference sequence). V was cut by 3 bases and J by 0 bases, with 6 bases left in between. CDR3 amino acids: CASSFRASNQPQHF. Here the CDR3 DNA reads TGTGCCAGCAGTTTTCGTGCTAGCAATCAGCCCCAGCATTTT.

The rearrangement uses TRBV20-1 and TRBJ2-5; 7 positions match TRBD2. Germline V lookup: CDR1 DFQATT, CDR2 SNEGSKA (reference sequence). V was clipped by 1 base and J by 2 bases; unmatched bases: 4. The CDR3 is 14 residues long. The CDR3 is CSARGTSEQETQYF. The CDR3 DNA reads TGCAGTGCTAGAGGAACTAGCGAACAAGAGACCCAGTACTTC.

As regards this clonotype: A much larger clone differs from this one at a single base, so this may be a read error. V gene TRBV20-1 combines with J gene TRBJ2-7, with a possible D match to TRBD2 (6 bases). Per the germline V gene, CDR1 is DFQATT and CDR2 is SNEGSKA (reference sequence). Trimming removed 6 bases at V and 2 bases at J, with 17 bases between. CDR3 length equals 14 residues. As DNA, the CDR3 is TGCAGTGCCCCTGGGGCAGGGAGGCCCTACGAGCAGTACTTC. It encodes CSAPGAGRPYEQYF.

The DNA of the CDR3 is TGCAGCGCCCGGACCAGGGACACTGAAGCTTTCTTT. Its protein product is CSARTRDTEAFF. The genes are TRBV29-1 and TRBJ1-1; weak D call: TRBD1 (5 bases). V was pared by 7 bases and J by 3 bases, with 12 bases between. The CDR3 covers 12 residues. Germline values: CDR1 SQVTM, CDR2 ANQGSEA.